One and the same sample provided the 27 T cell receptor beta chains below, sequenced in a study of molecular identifiers for immune sequencing clone quantification. Using its own MiXCR run on the PCR reads, TCRdb lists one record per CDR3 protein. The repertoire holds about half a million distinct CDR3 sequences, with over 20% as singletons. The sample taken for sequencing was naive CD8+ T cells from blood, with Jurkat cell RNA spiked in. Subset indicated: FACS-sorted CD8+CD4-CCR7+CD45RA+ naive T cells. Receptors were obtained from a human donor in good health. Some libraries in this study had Jurkat cell RNA spiked in.

V and J are TRBV27 and TRBJ2-7; 10 bases are shared with TRBD1. CDR3 size: 16 residues. The germline CDR1 and CDR2 sequences are MNHEY and SMNVEV (reference sequence). V was clipped by 4 bases and J by 2 bases; unmatched bases: 8. The CDR3 loop reads CASSSYRDRGPYEQYF. The CDR3 nucleotides are TGTGCCAGCAGTTCGTACCGGGACAGGGGTCCCTACGAGCAGTACTTC.

Only a few counts were recorded for this clonotype. This sequence may be a read error, since a much larger clone differs from it by one base. This CDR3 fails to terminate in the conserved phenylalanine or tryptophan, so it likely reflects a read error. The rearrangement joins TRBV29-1 to TRBJ2-3, with D possibly TRBD2 on 6 matching bases. Per germline, CDR1 SQVTM and CDR2 ANQGSEA. The CDR3 loop spans 16 amino acids. Trimming pared 1 base from V and 2 bases from J, leaving 16 bases between. CDR3 coding DNA: TGCAGCGTTGAAGGGAGGGTTGGGCAGCTCACAGATACGCAGTATCTT. Encoded protein: CSVEGRVGQLTDTQYL.

This clonotype has ten or more counts. The V call is TRBV7-9, the J call TRBJ2-3, with 9 bases fitting TRBD2. This CDR3 region has 15 residues. Germline V gives CDR1 SEHNR, CDR2 FQNEAQ (reference sequence). The trim removed 7 bases at V and 0 bases at J, leaving 5 bases unmatched. CDR3 residues: CASTDGLASTDTQYF. In nucleotides, the CDR3 is TGTGCCAGCACCGACGGACTAGCGAGCACAGATACGCAGTATTTT.

This clonotype was counted ten times or more. J is TRBJ2-3 and V is TRBV27; 7 bases map to TRBD1. V dropped 3 bases and J dropped 1; count of bases not matched to a gene: 1. Germline V gene sequence: CDR1 MNHEY, CDR2 SMNVEV (reference sequence). The CDR3 consists of 14 residues. CDR3 residues: CASSFGQGTDTQYF. The CDR3 DNA sequence: TGTGCCAGCAGTTTCGGACAGGGCACAGATACGCAGTATTTT.

This clonotype was detected a few times. V is TRBV6-5 and J is TRBJ1-4; possibly TRBD1 for D (6 bases). The CDR3 has 17 amino acids. V lost 5 bases to trimming and J lost 5 bases, with 21 bases between them. Germline V gene sequence: CDR1 MNHEY, CDR2 SVGAGI. CDR3 DNA sequence: TGTGCCAGCAGTGGACAGCTCACCACCTTAGTAAATGAAAAACTGTTTTTT. This sequence encodes CASSGQLTTLVNEKLFF.

This clonotype was picked up a small number of times. This chain links TRBV19 with TRBJ1-6; D ambiguous. Germline-derived CDR1 and CDR2 are LNHDA and SQIVND (reference sequence). V was pared by 5 bases and J by 0 bases, with 8 bases between. This CDR3 is built from 15 residues. CDR3 sequence reads: CASSLLSSYNSPLHF. The CDR3 nucleotides are TGTGCCAGTAGTCTGCTGAGCTCCTATAATTCACCCCTCCACTTT. Using reference TRBV19 and TRBJ1-6 for the parts outside the CDR3, the full variable domain is DGGITQSPKYLFRKEGQNVTLSCEQNLNHDAMYWYRQDPGQGLRLIYYSQIVNDFQKGDIAEGYSVSREKKESFPLTVTSAQKNPTAFYLCASSLLSSYNSPLHFGNGTRLTVT.

This clonotype showed up many times. This sequence joins TRBV7-2 and TRBJ2-3; D possibly matches TRBD1 or TRBD2 (5 bases each). The CDR3 contains 15 residues. The V gene lost 3 bases and the J gene lost 4 bases, with 14 bases spanning the gap. Germline CDR1 is SGHTA and CDR2 is FQGNSA. The CDR3, as DNA: TGTGCCAGCAGCTTTAGTGGGGGAGACTCAGATACGCAGTATTTT. Translated, it gives CASSFSGGDSDTQYF.

This clonotype has a handful of counts. The chain employs TRBV7-9 and TRBJ1-1; D remains unclear. Germline assignment: CDR1 SEHNR and CDR2 FQNEAQ (reference sequence). V lost 5 bases and J lost 6, with 13 bases in between. This CDR3 contains 13 residues. CDR3 loop: CASSGDPRPEAFF. In DNA, the CDR3 is TGTGCCAGCAGCGGTGACCCTAGACCTGAAGCTTTCTTT.

This clonotype has only a few counts. The rearrangement links TRBV19 to TRBJ2-7; weak D call: TRBD2 (5 bases). The V end was cut by 5 bases, the J end by 0 bases, with 11 bases between. The CDR3 runs 14 residues. Per germline, CDR1 LNHDA and CDR2 SQIVND (reference sequence). CDR3 sequence (DNA): TGTGCCAGTAGTCCGATCACTAGCTCCTACGAGCAGTACTTC. Protein sequence: CASSPITSSYEQYF.

This clonotype has a handful of counts. This chain links TRBV19 with TRBJ2-1; 8 bases align to TRBD2. The CDR3 contains 15 residues. Losses at the gene ends were 3 bases for V and 2 bases for J; bases not matched to a gene: 3. From germline, CDR1 is LNHDA and CDR2 SQIVND (reference sequence). CDR3 sequence (DNA): TGTGCCAGTAGTATGAGCGGGAGTGCCTACAATGAGCAGTTCTTC. Amino acid sequence: CASSMSGSAYNEQFF.

The V and J genes are TRBV4-3 and TRBJ1-5; D ambiguous. The germline CDR1 and CDR2 sequences are LGHNA and YSLEER. The CDR3 has 14 residues. V lost 0 bases and J lost 4, with 7 bases in between. CDR3 DNA: TGCGCCAGCAGCCAAGATATTCAGAATCAGCCCCAGCATTTT. This sequence encodes CASSQDIQNQPQHF.

The rearrangement uses TRBV7-9 and TRBJ1-5, with a tentative D call TRBD1 (5 bases). The CDR3 covers 14 residues. The germline CDR1 and CDR2 sequences are SEHNR and FQNEAQ (reference sequence). V shed 5 bases and J shed 5 bases, with 13 bases lying between them. CDR3 sequence: CASSPGSRDQPQHF. DNA for the CDR3: TGTGCCAGCAGCCCGGGCAGCAGGGATCAGCCCCAGCATTTT.

V and J are TRBV5-1 and TRBJ2-7, with 10 bases matching TRBD1. Germline V lookup: CDR1 SGHRS, CDR2 YFSETQ. The junction had 6 bases not matched to a gene; V was cut back by 5 bases and J by 1 base. This CDR3 comprises 15 residues. The CDR3 sequence is CASSTDRGISYEQYF. CDR3 DNA sequence: TGCGCCAGCAGTACGGACAGGGGGATATCCTACGAGCAGTACTTC. Using reference TRBV5-1 and TRBJ2-7 for the parts outside the CDR3, the full variable domain is KAGVTQTPRYLIKTRGQQVTLSCSPISGHRSVSWYQQTPGQGLQFLFEYFSETQRNKGNFPGRFSGRQFSNSRSEMNVSTLELGDSALYLCASSTDRGISYEQYFGPGTRLTVT.

In the case of this clonotype: Since a much larger clone is just one base distant, this may be a read error. V is TRBV4-3 and J is TRBJ2-7, with 7 nucleotides matching TRBD2. V lost 4 bases, J lost 3 bases, and 6 bases stayed unmatched. The CDR3 consists of 14 residues. Looked up from germline, CDR1 is LGHNA and CDR2 is YSLEER. CDR3 region: CASSREAGDYEQYF. DNA for the CDR3: TGCGCCAGCAGCCGAGAGGCGGGGGACTACGAGCAGTACTTC.

This clonotype was seen only a few times. CDR3 sequence (DNA): TGTGCCAGCAGCCAGGGACAGTACTCCTACAATGAGCAGTTCTTC. It translates to CASSQGQYSYNEQFF. This sequence joins TRBV5-6 and TRBJ2-1, with 7 bases fitting TRBD1. Trimming at V came to 4 bases and at J to 0 bases, leaving 4 bases not matched to a gene. Germline assignment: CDR1 SGHDT and CDR2 YYEEEE. The CDR3 sequence is 15 residues long.

This clonotype was observed a few times. V is TRBV3-1 and J is TRBJ2-3; D is ambiguous. With 0 bases removed from V and 2 bases from J, the gap between germline ends came to 12 bases. Per germline, CDR1 LGHDT and CDR2 YNNKEL (reference sequence). This CDR3 contains 16 residues. CDR3 amino acids: CASSQDREWDTDTQYF. The CDR3 DNA sequence: TGTGCCAGCAGCCAAGATAGGGAATGGGACACAGATACGCAGTATTTT.

Ten or more counts support this clonotype. This sequence joins TRBV20-1 and TRBJ2-7; D is unresolved. Germline CDR1 DFQATT, CDR2 SNEGSKA (reference sequence). Trimming removed 6 bases at V and 3 bases at J, with 15 bases between. The CDR3 has 13 residues. For the CDR3, the DNA is TGCAGTGCCCGAACGGTACACCACTACGAGCAGTACTTC. Amino acids: CSARTVHHYEQYF.

The V call is TRBV7-9, the J call TRBJ2-1; perhaps D is TRBD1 or TRBD2 (7 bases each). Trimming took 5 bases from V and 1 from J, leaving 21 bases between them. This CDR3 is 18 amino acids long. CDR1 and CDR2 (germline): SEHNR, FQNEAQ (reference sequence). The CDR3 sequence: CASSPTRGGGDSYNEQFF. The CDR3 coding sequence is TGTGCCAGCAGCCCGACCAGGGGGGGCGGAGATTCCTACAATGAGCAGTTCTTC.

This clonotype was counted a few times. The J gene is TRBJ1-1, the V gene TRBV4-1; TRBD1 matches at 8 bases. V was pared by 0 bases and J by 1 base, with 7 bases of the junction left unmatched. The CDR3 spans 17 residues. Germline CDR1 MGHRA, CDR2 YSYEKL. The CDR3 loop reads CASSQEPQGAANTEAFF. CDR3 bases: TGCGCCAGCAGCCAAGAGCCTCAGGGGGCCGCGAACACTGAAGCTTTCTTT.

This clonotype was detected only a few times. The chain carries TRBV19 and TRBJ1-5; D is unresolved. CDR1 is LNHDA and CDR2 is SQIVND in the germline V gene (reference sequence). This CDR3 comprises 15 residues. Trimming took 4 bases from V and 4 from J, leaving 14 bases between them. The CDR3 sequence: CASSTDHSLNQPQHF. CDR3 in DNA: TGTGCCAGTAGTACGGACCACAGCTTAAATCAGCCCCAGCATTTT. The full variable domain, its missing parts supplied by reference TRBV19 and TRBJ1-5, is DGGITQSPKYLFRKEGQNVTLSCEQNLNHDAMYWYRQDPGQGLRLIYYSQIVNDFQKGDIAEGYSVSREKKESFPLTVTSAQKNPTAFYLCASSTDHSLNQPQHFGDGTRLSIL.

This chain connects TRBV7-7 to TRBJ2-3, with D perhaps matching TRBD1 (5 bases). The germline CDR1 and CDR2 sequences are SSHAT and FNYEAQ (reference sequence). CDR3 length: 13 amino acids. With 5 bases removed from V and 4 bases from J, the gap between germline ends came to 10 bases. CDR3 region: CASSPGPPDTQYF. In nucleotides, the CDR3 is TGTGCCAGCAGCCCAGGGCCCCCAGATACGCAGTATTTT.

This clonotype has a count of ten or more. The gene calls are TRBV7-6 and TRBJ2-3; TRBD2 aligns across 7 bases. Germline CDR1 is SGHVS and CDR2 is FNYEAQ. The CDR3 loop spans 17 amino acids. Trimming removed 3 bases from V and 3 bases from J; junction bases left unmatched: 12. The CDR3 loop is CASSLDIAGLVTDTQYF. The CDR3 DNA sequence: TGTGCCAGCAGCTTGGATATAGCGGGCCTCGTGACAGATACGCAGTATTTT. The variable domain in full, with the rest retrieved from reference TRBV7-6 and TRBJ2-3, is GAGVSQSPRYKVTKRGQDVALRCDPISGHVSLYWYRQALGQGPEFLTYFNYEAQQDKSGLPNDRFSAERPEGSISTLTIQRTEQRDSAMYRCASSLDIAGLVTDTQYFGPGTRLTVL.

On this clonotype itself: A read error may be the cause here, since a much bigger clone is one base away. The chain recombines TRBV29-1 with TRBJ2-1; TRBD2 matches at 9 bases. The CDR3 totals 12 residues. V lost 4 bases to trimming and J lost 9 bases; unmatched junction nucleotides: 4. The V gene's germline CDR1 is SQVTM and CDR2 ANQGSEA. CDR3 amino acids: CSVAGTSSEQFF. The CDR3 bases are TGCAGCGTTGCCGGGACTAGCAGTGAGCAGTTCTTC.

This clonotype was counted at least ten times. The chain uses TRBV7-2 and TRBJ2-1; TRBD2 is a possible D gene (5 bases). Germline V gene sequence: CDR1 SGHTA, CDR2 FQGNSA. CDR3 length equals 18 residues. Trimming removed 4 bases from V and 2 bases from J, with 21 bases in between. The CDR3 protein is CASSSLNERRVTYNEQFF. The CDR3 bases are TGTGCCAGCAGCTCCCTGAACGAGCGGCGTGTAACCTACAATGAGCAGTTCTTC.

There are a few counts of this clonotype. V and J are TRBV24-1 and TRBJ2-3; D not resolved. Germline loops: CDR1 KGHDR, CDR2 SFDVKD. This CDR3 is built from 15 residues. Trimming removed 1 base at V and 6 bases at J, with 13 bases between. The CDR3 is CATSDFTVGSDTQYF. The CDR3 DNA follows: TGTGCCACCAGTGATTTCACCGTGGGGTCGGATACGCAGTATTTT.

This clonotype has at least ten counts. The V gene is TRBV27, the J gene TRBJ1-5, with D possibly TRBD1 on 5 matching bases. Trimming took off 3 bases at V and 6 bases at J, with 12 bases between the two ends. Germline loops: CDR1 MNHEY, CDR2 SMNVEV (reference sequence). The CDR3 totals 14 residues. The CDR3 loop is CASSFAGLSQPQHF. The DNA for the CDR3 is TGTGCCAGCAGTTTCGCAGGGCTAAGTCAGCCCCAGCATTTT.

With regard to this clonotype: A much larger clone is a single base away; this may be a read error. The chain combines TRBV2 with TRBJ2-3; D tentatively fits TRBD1 or TRBD2 (5 bases each). The CDR3 has 16 amino acids. V was pared by 5 bases and J by 4 bases, with 19 bases between. Germline V lookup: CDR1 SNHLY, CDR2 FYNNEI. The CDR3 coding sequence is TGTGCCAGCAGTTCTAGTATAGCGTGGGGCGCAGATACGCAGTATTTT. It encodes CASSSSIAWGADTQYF.